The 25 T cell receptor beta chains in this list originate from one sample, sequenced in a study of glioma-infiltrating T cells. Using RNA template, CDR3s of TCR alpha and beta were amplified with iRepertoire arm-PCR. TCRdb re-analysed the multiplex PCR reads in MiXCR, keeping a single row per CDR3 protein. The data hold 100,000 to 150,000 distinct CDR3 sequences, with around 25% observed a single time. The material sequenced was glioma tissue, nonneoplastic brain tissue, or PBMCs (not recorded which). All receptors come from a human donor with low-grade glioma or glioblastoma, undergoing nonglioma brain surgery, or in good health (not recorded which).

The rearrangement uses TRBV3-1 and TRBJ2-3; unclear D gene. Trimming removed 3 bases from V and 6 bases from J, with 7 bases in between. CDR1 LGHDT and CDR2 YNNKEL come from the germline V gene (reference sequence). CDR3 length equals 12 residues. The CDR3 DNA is TGTGCCAGCAGCCAGGCCGCGGATACGCAGTATTTT. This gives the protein CASSQAADTQYF.

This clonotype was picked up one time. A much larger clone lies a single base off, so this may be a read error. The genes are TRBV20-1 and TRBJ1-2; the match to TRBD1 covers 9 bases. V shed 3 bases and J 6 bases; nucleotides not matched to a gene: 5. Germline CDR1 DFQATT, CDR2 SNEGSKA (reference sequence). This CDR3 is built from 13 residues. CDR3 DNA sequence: TGCAGTGCTAGCACCGGGACAGGGAATGGCTACACCTTC. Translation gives CSASTGTGNGYTF.

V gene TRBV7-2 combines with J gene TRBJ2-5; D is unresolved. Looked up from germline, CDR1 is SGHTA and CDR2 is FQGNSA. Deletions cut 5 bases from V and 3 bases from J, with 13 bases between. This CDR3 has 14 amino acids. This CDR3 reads CASSPRPIEETQYF. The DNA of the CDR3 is TGTGCCAGCAGCCCCAGGCCCATTGAAGAGACCCAGTACTTC.

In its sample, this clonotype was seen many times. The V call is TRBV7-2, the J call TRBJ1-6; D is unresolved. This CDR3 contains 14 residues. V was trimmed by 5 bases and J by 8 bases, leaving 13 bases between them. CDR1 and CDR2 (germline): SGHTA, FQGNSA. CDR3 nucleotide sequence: TGTGCCAGCAGCCCCACCGGGCCCTATTCACCCCTCCACTTT. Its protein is CASSPTGPYSPLHF. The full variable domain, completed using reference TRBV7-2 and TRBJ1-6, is GAGVSQSPSNKVTEKGKDVELRCDPISGHTALYWYRQSLGQGLEFLIYFQGNSAPDKSGLPSDRFSAERTGGSVSTLTIQRTQQEDSAVYLCASSPTGPYSPLHFGNGTRLTVT.

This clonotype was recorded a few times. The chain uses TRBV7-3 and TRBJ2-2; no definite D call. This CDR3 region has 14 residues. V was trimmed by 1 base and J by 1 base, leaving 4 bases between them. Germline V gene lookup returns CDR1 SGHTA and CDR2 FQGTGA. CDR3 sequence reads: CASSLKVNTGELFF. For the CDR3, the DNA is TGTGCCAGCAGCTTAAAGGTGAACACCGGGGAGCTGTTTTTT.

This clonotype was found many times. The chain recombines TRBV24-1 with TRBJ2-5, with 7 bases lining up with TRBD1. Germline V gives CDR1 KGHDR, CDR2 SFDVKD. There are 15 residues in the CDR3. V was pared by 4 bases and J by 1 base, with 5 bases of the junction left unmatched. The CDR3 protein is CATSDARDSQETQYF. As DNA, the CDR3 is TGTGCCACCAGTGACGCCCGGGACAGCCAAGAGACCCAGTACTTC.

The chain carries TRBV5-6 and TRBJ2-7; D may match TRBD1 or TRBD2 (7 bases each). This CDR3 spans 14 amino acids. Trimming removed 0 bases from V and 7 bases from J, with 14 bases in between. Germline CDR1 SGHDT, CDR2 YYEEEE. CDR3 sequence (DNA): TGTGCCAGCAGCTTGGTTGTCAGGGGGGGTGAGCAGTACGTC. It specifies CASSLVVRGGEQYV.

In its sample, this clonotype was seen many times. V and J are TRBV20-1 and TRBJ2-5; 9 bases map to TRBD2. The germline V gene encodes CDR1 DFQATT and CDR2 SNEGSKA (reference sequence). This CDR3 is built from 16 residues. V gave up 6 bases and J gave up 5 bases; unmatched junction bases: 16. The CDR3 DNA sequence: TGCAGTGCCCAGAAGGGGCGGGGGGGCCGGAGTGAGACCCAGTACTTC. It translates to CSAQKGRGGRSETQYF.

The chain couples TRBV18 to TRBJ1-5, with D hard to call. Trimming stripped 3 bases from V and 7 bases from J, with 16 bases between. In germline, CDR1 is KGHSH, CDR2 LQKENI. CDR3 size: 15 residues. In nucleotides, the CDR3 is TGTGCCAGCTCACCCCAGAGCGAGACGGGGCAGCCCCAGCATTTT. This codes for CASSPQSETGQPQHF. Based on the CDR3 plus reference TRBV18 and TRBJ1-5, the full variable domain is NAGVMQNPRHLVRRRGQEARLRCSPMKGHSHVYWYRQLPEEGLKFMVYLQKENIIDESGMPKERFSAEFPKEGPSILRIQQVVRGDSAAYFCASSPQSETGQPQHFGDGTRLSIL.

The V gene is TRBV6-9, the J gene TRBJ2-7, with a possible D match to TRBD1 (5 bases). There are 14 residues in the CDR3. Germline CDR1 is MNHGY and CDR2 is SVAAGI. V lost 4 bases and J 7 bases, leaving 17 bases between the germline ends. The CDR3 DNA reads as TGTGCCAGCAGTTCCCGCCCTCAGGGCAATGAGCAGTACGTC. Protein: CASSSRPQGNEQYV.

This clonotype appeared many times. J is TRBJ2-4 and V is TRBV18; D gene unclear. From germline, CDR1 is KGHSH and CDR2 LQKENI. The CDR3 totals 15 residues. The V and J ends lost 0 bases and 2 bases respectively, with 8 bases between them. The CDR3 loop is CASSPPGSSKNIQYF. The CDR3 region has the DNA TGTGCCAGCTCACCACCGGGAAGTTCCAAAAACATTCAGTACTTC.

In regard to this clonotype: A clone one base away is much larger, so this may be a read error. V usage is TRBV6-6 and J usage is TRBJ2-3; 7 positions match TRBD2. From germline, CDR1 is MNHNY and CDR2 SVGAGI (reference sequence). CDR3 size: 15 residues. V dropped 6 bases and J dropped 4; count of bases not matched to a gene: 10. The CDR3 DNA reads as TGTGCCAGCAGCCCTGGGATAGCGGGCGCAGATACGCAGTATTTT. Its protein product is CASSPGIAGADTQYF.

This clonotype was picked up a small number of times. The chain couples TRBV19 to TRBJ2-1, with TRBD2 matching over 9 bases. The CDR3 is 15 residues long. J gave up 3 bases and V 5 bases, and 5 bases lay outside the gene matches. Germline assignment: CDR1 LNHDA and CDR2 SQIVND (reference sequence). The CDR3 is CASSSGLAFYNEQFF. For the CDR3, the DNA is TGTGCCAGTAGTTCCGGACTAGCGTTCTACAATGAGCAGTTCTTC.

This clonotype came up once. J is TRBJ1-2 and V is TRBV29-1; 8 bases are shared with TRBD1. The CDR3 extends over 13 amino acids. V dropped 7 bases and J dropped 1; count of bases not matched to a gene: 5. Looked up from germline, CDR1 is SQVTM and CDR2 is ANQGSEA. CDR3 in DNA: TGCAGCGCCGGGACAGGTCTTAACTATGGCTACACCTTC. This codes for CSAGTGLNYGYTF.

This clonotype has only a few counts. The CDR3 sequence is CSVAGGRTDTQYF. DNA for the CDR3: TGCAGTGTAGCGGGGGGGCGAACAGATACGCAGTATTTT. The gene calls are TRBV20-1 and TRBJ2-3; TRBD2 agrees at 11 bases. CDR3 length equals 13 residues. Looked up from germline, CDR1 is DFQATT and CDR2 is SNEGSKA (reference sequence). Trimming at V came to 7 bases and at J to 3 bases, leaving 3 bases not matched to a gene.

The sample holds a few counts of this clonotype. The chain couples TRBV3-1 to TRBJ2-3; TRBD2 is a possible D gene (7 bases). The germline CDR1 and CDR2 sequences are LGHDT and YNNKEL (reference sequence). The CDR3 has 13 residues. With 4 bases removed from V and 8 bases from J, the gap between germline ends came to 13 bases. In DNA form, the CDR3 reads TGTGCCAGCAGCCTTAAGGGGGGGGGTACGCAGTATTTT. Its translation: CASSLKGGGTQYF.

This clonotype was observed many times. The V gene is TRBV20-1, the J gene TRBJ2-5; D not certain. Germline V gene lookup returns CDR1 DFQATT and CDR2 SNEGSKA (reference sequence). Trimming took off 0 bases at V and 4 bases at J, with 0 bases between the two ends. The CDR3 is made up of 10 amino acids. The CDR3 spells CSAREETQYF. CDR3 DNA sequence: TGCAGTGCTAGAGAAGAGACCCAGTACTTC.

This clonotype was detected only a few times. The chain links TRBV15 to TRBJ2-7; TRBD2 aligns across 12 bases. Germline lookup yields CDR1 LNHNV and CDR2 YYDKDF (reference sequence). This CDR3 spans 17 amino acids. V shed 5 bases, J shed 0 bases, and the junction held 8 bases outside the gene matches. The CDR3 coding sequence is TGTGCCACCAGCCCAAGACTAGCGGGGGCCCTCTCCTACGAGCAGTACGTC. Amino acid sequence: CATSPRLAGALSYEQYV.

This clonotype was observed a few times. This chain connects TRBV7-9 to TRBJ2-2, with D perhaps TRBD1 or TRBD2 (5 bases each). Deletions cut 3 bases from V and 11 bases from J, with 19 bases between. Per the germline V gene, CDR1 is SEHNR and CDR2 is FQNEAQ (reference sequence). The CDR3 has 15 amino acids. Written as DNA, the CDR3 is TGTGCCAGCAGCTTCCGGGACGGAGCGAACTTAGAGCTGTTTTTT. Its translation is CASSFRDGANLELFF.

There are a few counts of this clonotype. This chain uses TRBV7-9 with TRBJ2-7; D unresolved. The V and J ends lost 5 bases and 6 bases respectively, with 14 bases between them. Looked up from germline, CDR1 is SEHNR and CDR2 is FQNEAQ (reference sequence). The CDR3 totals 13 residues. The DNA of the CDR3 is TGTGCCAGCAGCATTTCCCAAAGTGCCGAGCAGTACGTC. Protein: CASSISQSAEQYV.

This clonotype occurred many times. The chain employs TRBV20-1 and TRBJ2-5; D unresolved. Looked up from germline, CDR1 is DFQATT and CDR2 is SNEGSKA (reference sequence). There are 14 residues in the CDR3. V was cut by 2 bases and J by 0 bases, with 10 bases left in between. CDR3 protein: CSARRTVYQETQYF. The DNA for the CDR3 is TGCAGTGCTAGAAGAACCGTGTACCAAGAGACCCAGTACTTC.

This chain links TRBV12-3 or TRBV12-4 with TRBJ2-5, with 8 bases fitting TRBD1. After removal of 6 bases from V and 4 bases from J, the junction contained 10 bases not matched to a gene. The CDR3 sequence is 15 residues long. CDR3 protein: CASRQGRGPRETQYF. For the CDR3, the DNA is TGTGCCAGCAGACAGGGCAGGGGGCCGAGAGAGACCCAGTACTTC.

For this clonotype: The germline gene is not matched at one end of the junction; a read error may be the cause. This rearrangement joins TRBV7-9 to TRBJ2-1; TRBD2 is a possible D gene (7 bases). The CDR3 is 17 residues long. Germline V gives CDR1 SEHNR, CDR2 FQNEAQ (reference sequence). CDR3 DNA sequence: TGTGCCAGCAGCAAGAGTAGGGCGGGGGCAACCTACAATGGGCAGTTCTTC. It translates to CASSKSRAGATYNGQFF.

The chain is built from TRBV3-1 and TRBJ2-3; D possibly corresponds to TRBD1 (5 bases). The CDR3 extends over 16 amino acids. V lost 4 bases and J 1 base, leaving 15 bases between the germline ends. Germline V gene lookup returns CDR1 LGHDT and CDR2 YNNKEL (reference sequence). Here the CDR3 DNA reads TGTGCCAGCAGCCTTCGACCAGGGATCCGCACAGATACGCAGTATTTT. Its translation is CASSLRPGIRTDTQYF.

CDR3 sequence reads: CSVAVYSNQPQHF. The CDR3 coding sequence is TGCAGCGTTGCCGTTTATAGCAATCAGCCCCAGCATTTT. V usage is TRBV29-1 and J usage is TRBJ1-5, with D unclear. The CDR3 has 13 residues. Germline CDR1 reads SQVTM; CDR2 reads ANQGSEA. Trimming pared 4 bases from V and 0 bases from J, leaving 7 bases between.